Following are 30 T cell receptor beta chains from one sample sequenced in a study of OX40 agonist ivuxolimab in advanced cancers. TCRdb keeps only in-frame clones here, not all; method: immunoSEQ multiplex PCR. The top ten clones hold approximately 0.5% of a sample with some 72,000 clones, roughly 90% of them seen once. The input for sequencing was CD4+ or CD8+ T cells sorted from blood, taken in a trial of the OX40 agonist ivuxolimab. The receptors originated from an adult with an advanced solid tumor such as melanoma, head and neck, liver or kidney cancer.

The chain links TRBV9 to TRBJ1-3; the D gene is possibly TRBD1 (6 bases). Per the germline V gene, CDR1 is SGDLS and CDR2 is YYNGEE. V was clipped by 3 bases and J by 4 bases, with 14 bases between them. This CDR3 has 15 amino acids. CDR3 residues: CASSDGQFSGNTIYF. DNA of the CDR3: TGTGCCAGCAGCGACGGACAGTTTTCCGGAAACACCATATATTTT.

V and J are TRBV7-9 and TRBJ2-1; D is possibly TRBD2 (5 bases). Germline CDR1 is SEHNR and CDR2 is FQNEAQ (reference sequence). The CDR3 has 16 residues. V was clipped by 1 base and J by 10 bases, with 20 bases between them. The CDR3 loop is CASSLVDFGLALEQFF. As DNA, the CDR3 is TGTGCCAGCAGCTTAGTAGACTTTGGGCTAGCCTTAGAGCAGTTCTTC.

The J gene is TRBJ2-3, the V gene TRBV5-5; perhaps D is TRBD1 or TRBD2 (5 bases each). The CDR3 length is 14 residues. The V end was cut by 5 bases, the J end by 3 bases, with 13 bases between. Germline V lookup: CDR1 SGHKS, CDR2 YYEKEE (reference sequence). CDR3 region: CASRGTIGTDTQYF. The CDR3 region has the DNA TGTGCCAGCAGAGGGACCATTGGGACAGATACGCAGTATTTT.

The genes are TRBV6-6 and TRBJ2-3; possibly TRBD2 for D (5 bases). The CDR3 has 13 residues. The germline V and J ends were trimmed by 0 bases and 8 bases, with 9 bases remaining between them. CDR1 and CDR2 (germline): MNHNY, SVGAGI (reference sequence). DNA of the CDR3: TGTGCCAGCAGTTACTCGAGTCGGGGTACGCAGTATTTT. Its protein product is CASSYSSRGTQYF.

The chain combines TRBV5-6 with TRBJ2-7; D is uncertain. In germline, CDR1 is SGHDT, CDR2 YYEEEE. The CDR3 is 12 residues long. Deletions cut 3 bases from V and 4 bases from J, with 8 bases between. CDR3 sequence reads: CASSSSLYEQYF. DNA of the CDR3: TGTGCCAGCAGCTCCTCCCTTTACGAGCAGTACTTC.

The V call is TRBV6-6, the J call TRBJ2-7; perhaps TRBD2 as D (6 bases). Germline lookup yields CDR1 MNHNY and CDR2 SVGAGI (reference sequence). The length of the CDR3 is 13 residues. V lost 10 bases, J lost 2 bases, and 15 bases lay in between. In DNA form, the CDR3 reads TGTGCCATCTCCTGGGGCGGGGCCTACGAGCAGTACTTC. As protein: CAISWGGAYEQYF.

The chain is built from TRBV5-8 and TRBJ1-2; TRBD1 aligns across 10 bases. J was trimmed by 8 bases and V by 1 base; bases with no gene match: 20. This CDR3 spans 19 amino acids. Germline V gene data show CDR1 as SGHTS and CDR2 as YDEGEE. Written as DNA, the CDR3 is TGTGCCAGCAGCTTGTGGAGCCGGGACAGGGGATTGCGGGGACGGGGCTACACCTTC. Translation: CASSLWSRDRGLRGRGYTF.

The rearrangement links TRBV11-2 to TRBJ2-3; 10 positions agree with TRBD2. From germline, CDR1 is SGHAT and CDR2 FQNNGV. There are 18 residues in the CDR3. V lost 4 bases to trimming and J lost 2 bases; unmatched junction nucleotides: 12. CDR3 DNA: TGTGCCAGCAGCTCCTCGACCGGGACTAGCGTGCTCACAGATACGCAGTATTTT. Its translation: CASSSSTGTSVLTDTQYF.

The V gene is TRBV7-8, the J gene TRBJ1-2, with D unresolved. The CDR3 covers 14 residues. CDR1 SGHVS and CDR2 FQNEAQ come from the germline V gene. Trimming removed 2 bases from V and 7 bases from J, with 14 bases in between. The CDR3 DNA reads as TGTGCCAGCAGCTTATTGTCAGGCTTGGGTGGCTACACCTTC. As protein: CASSLLSGLGGYTF. The full variable domain, its missing parts supplied by reference TRBV7-8 and TRBJ1-2, is GAGVSQSPRYKVAKRGQDVALRCDPISGHVSLFWYQQALGQGPEFLTYFQNEAQLDKSGLPSDRFFAERPEGSVSTLKIQRTQQEDSAVYLCASSLLSGLGGYTFGSGTRLTVV.

This clone was observed a single time. This rearrangement joins TRBV7-2 to TRBJ2-7; D unresolved. This CDR3 has 11 amino acids. Trimming left V 1 base short and J 7 bases short, with 5 bases between. Germline assignment: CDR1 SGHTA and CDR2 FQGNSA. Written as DNA, the CDR3 is TGTGCCAGCAGCTTAGATCTTGAGCAGTACTTC. Its protein is CASSLDLEQYF.

The chain has TRBV4-2 and TRBJ2-3; D is perhaps TRBD2 (6 bases). V dropped 0 bases and J dropped 6 bases, with 19 bases sitting between them. From germline, CDR1 is LGHNA and CDR2 YNFKEQ. The CDR3 covers 17 residues. The CDR3 sequence is CASSQELRDWETDTQYF. DNA of the CDR3: TGTGCCAGCAGCCAAGAGCTTAGGGACTGGGAGACGGATACGCAGTATTTT.

The chain joins TRBV11-1 to TRBJ2-1; 7 bases align to TRBD2. Trimming took 2 bases from V and 1 from J; bases not matched to a gene: 8. This CDR3 spans 17 amino acids. Germline V gene lookup returns CDR1 SGHAT and CDR2 FQDESV (reference sequence). CDR3 loop: CASSLRNTGGSYNEQFF. The CDR3 region has the DNA TGTGCCAGCAGCTTACGTAATACGGGAGGATCCTACAATGAGCAGTTCTTC.

J is TRBJ1-5 and V is TRBV30; TRBD1 matches 9 bases. Per germline, CDR1 GTSNPN and CDR2 SVGIG (reference sequence). V was pared by 3 bases and J by 6 bases, with 6 bases of the junction left unmatched. This CDR3 contains 14 residues. In DNA, the CDR3 is TGTGCCTGGAGCCCCACAGGGGGCGGTCAGCCCCAGCATTTT. Amino acids: CAWSPTGGGQPQHF.

The J gene is TRBJ1-2, the V gene TRBV29-1; weak D call: TRBD1 (6 bases). V gave up 2 bases and J gave up 8 bases, with 15 bases separating them. This CDR3 has 13 amino acids. Germline V gene sequence: CDR1 SQVTM, CDR2 ANQGSEA. The DNA for the CDR3 is TGCAGCGTTGAAAGATCACAGGGTGACGGCTACACCTTC. Protein product: CSVERSQGDGYTF.

This chain connects TRBV2 to TRBJ2-3, with a tentative D call TRBD1 (5 bases). V was clipped by 8 bases and J by 3 bases, with 15 bases between them. The CDR3 has 14 amino acids. Germline loops: CDR1 SNHLY, CDR2 FYNNEI. This CDR3 is CASGFGQGTDTQYF. As DNA, the CDR3 is TGTGCCAGCGGTTTCGGCCAGGGTACAGATACGCAGTATTTT.

The genes are TRBV19 and TRBJ1-1; D is undetermined. V was shortened by 4 bases and J by 2 bases, with 11 bases between the two germline ends. This CDR3 spans 14 amino acids. Germline lookup yields CDR1 LNHDA and CDR2 SQIVND (reference sequence). CDR3 in amino acids: CASSTGPSNTEAFF. CDR3 DNA: TGTGCCAGTAGTACCGGGCCAAGTAACACTGAAGCTTTCTTT. Full variable domain (outside the CDR3, taken from reference TRBV19 and TRBJ1-1): DGGITQSPKYLFRKEGQNVTLSCEQNLNHDAMYWYRQDPGQGLRLIYYSQIVNDFQKGDIAEGYSVSREKKESFPLTVTSAQKNPTAFYLCASSTGPSNTEAFFGQGTRLTVV.

The J gene is TRBJ1-6, the V gene TRBV30, with a weak D call TRBD1 (6 bases). Germline V gene lookup returns CDR1 GTSNPN and CDR2 SVGIG (reference sequence). V was pared by 5 bases and J by 4 bases, with 9 bases between. The CDR3 loop spans 13 amino acids. As DNA, the CDR3 is TGTGCCTGGGTGGGGACATATAATTCACCCCTCCACTTT. Translating gives CAWVGTYNSPLHF.

This clone was detected only a few times. The chain has TRBV28 and TRBJ2-2; 8 positions match TRBD2. The V gene end was trimmed by 6 bases and the J gene end by 6 bases; junction bases not matched to a gene: 15. The CDR3 loop spans 17 amino acids. Germline V CDR1 and CDR2: MDHEN, SYDVKM. CDR3 DNA sequence: TGTGCCAGCAGGACGGGAGGGATACGTCGGGGAGCCGGGGAGCTGTTTTTT. Protein sequence: CASRTGGIRRGAGELFF.

This chain joins TRBV6-5 and TRBJ2-5; tentative D call: TRBD2 (6 bases). Germline-derived CDR1 and CDR2 are MNHEY and SVGAGI. The CDR3 is 14 residues long. Trimming stripped 6 bases from V and 1 base from J, with 12 bases between. This CDR3 is CASRRDGSQETQYF. The DNA for the CDR3 is TGTGCCAGCAGGCGGGACGGGAGCCAAGAGACCCAGTACTTC.

The rearrangement uses TRBV28 and TRBJ1-4; D call uncertain. The CDR3 has 16 amino acids. V lost 5 bases and J lost 0, with 13 bases in between. Germline-derived CDR1 and CDR2 are MDHEN and SYDVKM. The CDR3 loop is CASSPRLGPTNEKLFF. Here the CDR3 DNA reads TGTGCCAGCAGTCCCCGTCTAGGCCCAACTAATGAAAAACTGTTTTTT.

The CDR3 DNA sequence: TGCGCCAGCAGCCAACCAAGGGACAGGGGGCATGGCTACACCTTC. Protein: CASSQPRDRGHGYTF. This chain joins TRBV4-1 and TRBJ1-2; 12 nucleotides agree with TRBD1. CDR1 is MGHRA and CDR2 is YSYEKL in the germline V gene. V lost 2 bases, J lost 6 bases, and 4 bases stayed unmatched. This CDR3 contains 15 residues.

The chain joins TRBV28 to TRBJ2-7; D is ambiguous. Trimming took off 8 bases at V and 3 bases at J, with 8 bases between the two ends. CDR1 is MDHEN and CDR2 is SYDVKM in the germline V gene. CDR3 length: 11 residues. This chain's CDR3 is CASVSGYEQYF. The CDR3 bases are TGTGCCAGCGTCAGTGGCTACGAGCAGTACTTC.

The chain couples TRBV7-6 to TRBJ2-7; TRBD1 agrees at 9 bases. The CDR3 sequence is 15 residues long. The junction had 6 bases not matched to a gene; V was cut back by 4 bases and J by 2 bases. Germline CDR1 and CDR2: SGHVS and FNYEAQ. The chain's CDR3 is CASSSWTGETYEQYF. The CDR3 DNA follows: TGTGCCAGCAGCTCCTGGACAGGGGAAACCTACGAGCAGTACTTC.

The gene calls are TRBV7-2 and TRBJ2-5; 12 bases fit TRBD2. The trim removed 5 bases at V and 5 bases at J, leaving 6 bases unmatched. The germline V gene has CDR1 SGHTA and CDR2 FQGNSA. This CDR3 has 15 amino acids. CDR3 sequence (DNA): TGTGCCAGCAGCACCCGGACTAGCGGGACTGAGACCCAGTACTTC. Its translation: CASSTRTSGTETQYF.

This clone was recorded only once. Other DNA sequences in the sample encode the same CDR3. This chain joins TRBV19 and TRBJ1-5; the D is unclear. CDR1 is LNHDA, CDR2 SQIVND, per germline (reference sequence). The CDR3 sequence is 13 residues long. Deletions cut 1 base from V and 6 bases from J, with 7 bases between. The CDR3 bases are TGTGCCAGTAGTATAGGGAGCGGTCAGCCCCAGCATTTT. Encoded protein: CASSIGSGQPQHF.

V is TRBV4-3 and J is TRBJ2-1; possible D gene TRBD1, 6 bases. The CDR3 extends over 16 amino acids. The V gene lost 3 bases and the J gene lost 0 bases, with 12 bases spanning the gap. Germline CDR1 is LGHNA and CDR2 is YSLEER. The DNA for the CDR3 is TGCGCCAGCAGCCACGCCACAGGGTTCTCCTACAATGAGCAGTTCTTC. It yields the protein CASSHATGFSYNEQFF.

For the CDR3, the DNA is TGTGCCAGCAGTCCGGGACAGGGTATTCTCCTGGACGCGGGCGAGCAGTACTTC. The encoded protein is CASSPGQGILLDAGEQYF. The chain combines TRBV27 with TRBJ2-7; 9 nucleotides line up with TRBD1. The CDR3 runs 18 residues. V lost 5 bases to trimming and J lost 6 bases; unmatched junction nucleotides: 20. Germline-derived CDR1 and CDR2 are MNHEY and SMNVEV (reference sequence).

The chain joins TRBV5-1 to TRBJ2-1; 9 bases agree with TRBD2. V lost 0 bases and J lost 6; bases outside the gene matches: 7. Looked up from germline, CDR1 is SGHRS and CDR2 is YFSETQ. This CDR3 contains 16 residues. The CDR3 reads CASSLVSGRLGNEQFF. CDR3 nucleotides: TGCGCCAGCAGCTTGGTGAGCGGGAGGTTGGGCAATGAGCAGTTCTTC.

The chain joins TRBV29-1 to TRBJ2-5, with 7 bases lining up with TRBD2. The germline V gene has CDR1 SQVTM and CDR2 ANQGSEA. The CDR3 loop spans 14 amino acids. V trimming: 7 bases; J trimming: 5 bases; junction bases outside the gene matches: 13. The chain's CDR3 is CSAETGGSRETQYF. In DNA form, the CDR3 reads TGCAGCGCCGAAACTGGCGGGAGTAGGGAGACCCAGTACTTC. Supplemented by reference TRBV29-1 and TRBJ2-5, the full variable domain reads SAVISQKPSRDICQRGTSLTIQCQVDSQVTMMFWYRQQPGQSLTLIATANQGSEATYESGFVIDKFPISRPNLTFSTLTVSNMSPEDSSIYLCSAETGGSRETQYFGPGTRLLVL.

This clone was found once. The J gene is TRBJ1-2, the V gene TRBV6-5; D gene ambiguous. V lost 5 bases, J lost 4 bases, and 8 bases lay in between. The CDR3 has 12 amino acids. Germline V gene lookup returns CDR1 MNHEY and CDR2 SVGAGI. The CDR3 coding sequence is TGTGCCAGCAGTCGGACGGGCTATGGCTACACCTTC. It translates to CASSRTGYGYTF.